The 26 T cell receptor beta chains below come from one sample, sequenced in a study of T-cell memory formation after mild COVID-19. TCRdb reanalysed the 5' RACE reads using MiXCR and keeps one entry per CDR3 protein. The sample holds hundreds of thousands of distinct CDR3 sequences, 18% seen once. Sequencing was done on a sample of PBMCs or a T cell subset sorted from them (not recorded which). These receptors all stem from an adult woman who had mild COVID-19 (a few samples of this study predate the infection). Cell type and time point are not known.

The gene calls are TRBV10-2 and TRBJ2-1; possible D gene TRBD1, 6 bases. The CDR3 runs 14 residues. Trimming pared 7 bases from V and 4 bases from J, leaving 14 bases between. Germline V gene sequence: CDR1 WSHSY, CDR2 SAAADI. CDR3 DNA: TGCGCCAGCACCTTGGACAGTTTTTACAATGAGCAGTTCTTC. It specifies CASTLDSFYNEQFF.

V usage is TRBV27 and J usage is TRBJ1-5, with 7 bases aligning to TRBD1. The CDR3 totals 14 residues. The germline CDR1 and CDR2 sequences are MNHEY and SMNVEV (reference sequence). Trimming removed 5 bases from V and 5 bases from J; junction bases left unmatched: 6. CDR3 bases: TGTGCCAGCAGTATACAGGGGCCGGATCAGCCCCAGCATTTT. It yields the protein CASSIQGPDQPQHF.

This clonotype was detected only a few times. The V gene is TRBV7-2, the J gene TRBJ2-3; the D call may be TRBD1 or TRBD2 (7 bases each). This CDR3 region has 15 residues. Germline values: CDR1 SGHTA, CDR2 FQGNSA. Between the trimmed V and J ends, which lost 6 bases and 3 bases, there was a span of 16 bases. CDR3 DNA sequence: TGTGCCAGCAGGGGGGGGACAGCGAGAACAGATACGCAGTATTTT. Amino acid sequence: CASRGGTARTDTQYF. The whole variable domain, filled in from reference TRBV7-2 and TRBJ2-3, reads GAGVSQSPSNKVTEKGKDVELRCDPISGHTALYWYRQSLGQGLEFLIYFQGNSAPDKSGLPSDRFSAERTGGSVSTLTIQRTQQEDSAVYLCASRGGTARTDTQYFGPGTRLTVL.

This clonotype occurred many times. The V call is TRBV5-6, the J call TRBJ2-5; D is perhaps TRBD1 (7 bases). Germline V CDR1 and CDR2: SGHDT, YYEEEE. CDR3 length equals 17 residues. V lost 1 base and J 8 bases, leaving 24 bases between the germline ends. The CDR3 DNA reads as TGTGCCAGCAGCTTGTCGACTAGTACCGACCAGGGGGATACCCAGTACTTC. Translated, it gives CASSLSTSTDQGDTQYF.

The rearrangement uses TRBV12-3 or TRBV12-4 and TRBJ1-2, with a possible D match to TRBD1 (6 bases). The V and J ends lost 7 bases and 3 bases respectively, with 15 bases between them. This CDR3 contains 14 residues. Here the CDR3 reads CASTTEGGYYGYTF. As DNA, the CDR3 is TGTGCCAGCACCACGGAGGGGGGCTACTATGGCTACACCTTC.

This clonotype was observed a handful of times. The J gene is TRBJ1-1, the V gene TRBV10-3; TRBD1 might be the D (6 bases). The germline V gene has CDR1 ENHRY and CDR2 SYGVKD. The length of the CDR3 is 13 residues. V dropped 10 bases and J dropped 1 base, with 13 bases sitting between them. CDR3 protein: CATAGQTNTEAFF. The CDR3 DNA reads TGTGCCACCGCCGGACAGACGAACACTGAAGCTTTCTTT.

This clonotype was detected a few times. The chain combines TRBV7-9 with TRBJ1-2; 7 bases are shared with TRBD1. This CDR3 has 20 residues. CDR1 is SEHNR, CDR2 FQNEAQ, per germline (reference sequence). V gave up 1 base and J gave up 0 bases; unmatched junction bases: 17. CDR3 coding DNA: TGTGCCAGCAGCTTAGTGAGACAGGGACAACCCACAATCACTAACTATGGCTACACCTTC. Protein: CASSLVRQGQPTITNYGYTF. Full variable domain (rest looked up from reference TRBV7-9 and TRBJ1-2): DTGVSQNPRHKITKRGQNVTFRCDPISEHNRLYWYRQTLGQGPEFLTYFQNEAQLEKSRLLSDRFSAERPKGSFSTLEIQRTEQGDSAMYLCASSLVRQGQPTITNYGYTFGSGTRLTVV.

The gene calls are TRBV12-3 or TRBV12-4 and TRBJ2-2; TRBD1 agrees at 10 bases. V lost 6 bases, J lost 3 bases, and 7 bases stayed unmatched. The CDR3 has 16 residues. CDR3 sequence reads: CASRRTGTGDTGELFF. The CDR3 coding sequence is TGTGCCAGCAGACGAACCGGGACAGGGGACACCGGGGAGCTGTTTTTT.

The chain has TRBV19 and TRBJ1-2; 8 bases fit TRBD1. Germline CDR1 and CDR2: LNHDA and SQIVND (reference sequence). V was clipped by 5 bases and J by 8 bases; unmatched bases: 7. CDR3 length: 13 residues. The CDR3 loop reads CASSVDRVDGYTF. Written as DNA, the CDR3 is TGTGCCAGTAGTGTGGACAGGGTTGACGGCTACACCTTC.

This clonotype appeared a few times. The chain employs TRBV5-1 and TRBJ2-7; D could derive from TRBD1 or TRBD2 (5 bases each). CDR1 and CDR2 from the germline V gene are SGHRS and YFSETQ. The V gene lost 4 bases and the J gene lost 0 bases, with 14 bases spanning the gap. The CDR3 is 15 amino acids. The CDR3 sequence: CASSLGDLSSYEQYF. The CDR3 DNA follows: TGCGCCAGCAGCCTGGGGGACCTGAGCTCCTACGAGCAGTACTTC.

In its sample, this clonotype was seen many times. The chain has TRBV25-1 and TRBJ2-5; D might be TRBD1 (5 bases). The ends were cut back, 3 bases at V and 1 base at J, with 9 bases in the middle. This CDR3 has 14 amino acids. From germline, CDR1 is MGHDK and CDR2 SYGVNS. For the CDR3, the DNA is TGTGCCAGCAGTGAGGGGCGGACCCAAGAGACCCAGTACTTC. It yields the protein CASSEGRTQETQYF.

This rearrangement joins TRBV20-1 to TRBJ2-3; 9 bases are shared with TRBD1. The CDR3 consists of 16 residues. Germline CDR1 DFQATT, CDR2 SNEGSKA (reference sequence). Unmatched junction bases numbered 10, after V lost 2 bases and J lost 4 bases. CDR3 nucleotide sequence: TGCAGTGCTAGATCGGGAATGGACAGGGGAGCAGATACGCAGTATTTT. It translates to CSARSGMDRGADTQYF.

This chain joins TRBV7-9 and TRBJ2-6, with D possibly being TRBD1 (6 bases). V dropped 8 bases and J dropped 0 bases, with 20 bases sitting between them. This CDR3 spans 18 amino acids. From germline, CDR1 is SEHNR and CDR2 FQNEAQ (reference sequence). The chain's CDR3 is CASSKWAGVPSGANVLTF. In DNA, the CDR3 is TGTGCCAGCTCTAAGTGGGCAGGGGTTCCCTCTGGGGCCAACGTCCTGACTTTC.

This clonotype has a handful of counts. This chain links TRBV29-1 with TRBJ1-2; tentative D call: TRBD1 (6 bases). Deletions cut 6 bases from V and 2 bases from J, with 10 bases between. The CDR3 is 12 residues long. Germline V lookup: CDR1 SQVTM, CDR2 ANQGSEA. CDR3: CSVDTGNYGYTF. DNA for the CDR3: TGCAGCGTCGACACAGGGAACTATGGCTACACCTTC.

The DNA for the CDR3 is TGTGCCAGCAGTTGGCGGGACAGTCGCACAGATACGCAGTATTTT. Amino acid sequence: CASSWRDSRTDTQYF. The rearrangement joins TRBV12-3 or TRBV12-4 to TRBJ2-3; D possibly corresponds to TRBD1 (7 bases). This CDR3 spans 15 amino acids. With 4 bases removed from V and 1 base from J, the gap between germline ends came to 12 bases.

This clonotype has a handful of counts. V gene TRBV5-1 combines with J gene TRBJ2-7; TRBD1 matches 12 bases. In germline, CDR1 is SGHRS, CDR2 YFSETQ. This CDR3 spans 15 amino acids. Trimming removed 6 bases from V and 2 bases from J; junction bases left unmatched: 6. CDR3 in DNA: TGCGCCAGCAAAAGGGACAGGGGGCAGGCCTACGAGCAGTACTTC. Its protein product is CASKRDRGQAYEQYF.

CDR3 nucleotides: TGTGCCATCAGTGAGGCGCAGGGACAGACTGAAGCTTTCTTT. It encodes CAISEAQGQTEAFF. The chain uses TRBV10-3 and TRBJ1-1; 7 bases fit TRBD1. CDR1 ENHRY and CDR2 SYGVKD come from the germline V gene. The CDR3 is made up of 14 amino acids. V dropped 2 bases and J dropped 5; count of bases not matched to a gene: 5.

This clonotype has ten or more counts. V usage is TRBV7-2 and J usage is TRBJ2-1; 8 bases fit TRBD2. From germline, CDR1 is SGHTA and CDR2 FQGNSA. The CDR3 totals 15 residues. V lost 1 base, J lost 2 bases, and 1 base stayed unmatched. CDR3 in amino acids: CASSLVAGTYNEQFF. CDR3 coding DNA: TGTGCCAGCAGCTTAGTAGCGGGGACCTACAATGAGCAGTTCTTC.

There are a few counts of this clonotype. This chain uses TRBV7-3 with TRBJ2-1; 10 bases are shared with TRBD2. CDR3 size: 15 residues. V was clipped by 5 bases and J by 5 bases; unmatched bases: 6. Germline CDR1 reads SGHTA; CDR2 reads FQGTGA. The DNA for the CDR3 is TGTGCCAGCAGCCACCTAGCGGGAGTCCACAATGAGCAGTTCTTC. This translates into CASSHLAGVHNEQFF.

This sequence joins TRBV5-6 and TRBJ2-1; TRBD1 matches 8 bases. The germline V gene encodes CDR1 SGHDT and CDR2 YYEEEE. The CDR3 extends over 13 amino acids. After removal of 5 bases from V and 6 bases from J, the junction contained 4 bases not matched to a gene. This CDR3 reads CASSWTGSNEQFF. CDR3 nucleotides: TGTGCCAGCAGTTGGACAGGGAGCAATGAGCAGTTCTTC.

The rearrangement joins TRBV20-1 to TRBJ2-3; no definite D call. CDR3 length: 13 amino acids. Trimming took 1 base from V and 2 from J, leaving 7 bases between them. CDR1 is DFQATT, CDR2 SNEGSKA, per germline (reference sequence). In nucleotides, the CDR3 is TGCAGTGCTAGAGCCCCTTTCACAGATACGCAGTATTTT. Encoded protein: CSARAPFTDTQYF.

The chain employs TRBV18 and TRBJ2-1; weak D call: TRBD2 (6 bases). The length of the CDR3 is 15 residues. Trimming left V 1 base short and J 7 bases short, with 14 bases between. Germline V gene lookup returns CDR1 KGHSH and CDR2 LQKENI. CDR3 amino acids: CASSPRRGSENEQFF. CDR3 DNA: TGTGCCAGCTCACCACGGAGGGGCAGTGAAAATGAGCAGTTCTTC.

This clonotype was picked up one time. The chain employs TRBV2 and TRBJ2-7; 8 nucleotides align to TRBD2. CDR1 SNHLY and CDR2 FYNNEI come from the germline V gene. CDR3 length: 18 amino acids. Trimming removed 5 bases from V and 3 bases from J; junction bases left unmatched: 18. The CDR3 sequence is CASSTGAGGYGSIYEQYF. CDR3 bases: TGTGCCAGCAGTACCGGGGCGGGGGGTTACGGGAGCATCTACGAGCAGTACTTC.

This clonotype was seen more than once but under ten times. The chain joins TRBV29-1 to TRBJ2-7; D uncertain. This CDR3 region has 12 residues. The germline V gene encodes CDR1 SQVTM and CDR2 ANQGSEA. Between the trimmed V and J ends, which lost 0 bases and 7 bases, there was a span of 10 bases. CDR3: CSVEDDLEEQYF. Written as DNA, the CDR3 is TGCAGCGTTGAAGATGACCTGGAGGAGCAGTACTTC.

This clonotype was found many times. This sequence joins TRBV28 and TRBJ1-1; perhaps TRBD1 as D (5 bases). Trimming pared 4 bases from V and 5 bases from J, leaving 14 bases between. The germline V gene has CDR1 MDHEN and CDR2 SYDVKM. The CDR3 is made up of 14 amino acids. The CDR3 region is CASSSRALGTEAFF. The CDR3 DNA sequence: TGTGCCAGCAGTTCCAGGGCTTTGGGAACTGAAGCTTTCTTT.

The chain joins TRBV24-1 to TRBJ2-1; a possible D gene is TRBD1 (5 bases). This CDR3 region has 15 residues. From germline, CDR1 is KGHDR and CDR2 SFDVKD. V was clipped by 3 bases and J by 7 bases, with 15 bases between them. CDR3 bases: TGTGCCACCAGTGATACGGCCCTGGGGCTTAATGAGCAGTTCTTC. Translating it yields CATSDTALGLNEQFF.